The source of this T cell receptor beta chain is a study of T-cell reconstitution after alpha-beta-depleted transplantation in children. Study results and caveats: Reports say that about two months after transplant, the alpha-beta T cells came out of several hundred graft clones that had expanded. Newly generated T cells supplied most T-cell counts and diversity one year post-transplant.

V lost 4 bases and J lost 0, with 13 bases in between. The CDR3 is 15 residues long. Germline V lookup: CDR1 LGHNA, CDR2 YNFKEQ. This clonotype was detected only a few times. The antigen remains undetermined. A library of TCRbeta sequences, prepared with unique molecular identifiers, was generated. Using its own MiXCR run on the PCR reads, TCRdb lists one record per CDR3 protein. Of about 610,000 distinct CDR3 sequences in the sample, roughly 30% were seen once. The source material was PBMCs, sampled before TCRalphabeta/CD19-depleted stem cell transplant. This chain joins TRBV4-2 and TRBJ2-7; the D is unclear. This sequence originates from a boy younger than two with Wiskott-Aldrich syndrome, due to receive a stem cell transplant. The CDR3 region is CASSPKAESSYEQYF. The CDR3 bases are TGTGCCAGCAGCCCCAAGGCGGAGAGCTCCTACGAGCAGTACTTC.